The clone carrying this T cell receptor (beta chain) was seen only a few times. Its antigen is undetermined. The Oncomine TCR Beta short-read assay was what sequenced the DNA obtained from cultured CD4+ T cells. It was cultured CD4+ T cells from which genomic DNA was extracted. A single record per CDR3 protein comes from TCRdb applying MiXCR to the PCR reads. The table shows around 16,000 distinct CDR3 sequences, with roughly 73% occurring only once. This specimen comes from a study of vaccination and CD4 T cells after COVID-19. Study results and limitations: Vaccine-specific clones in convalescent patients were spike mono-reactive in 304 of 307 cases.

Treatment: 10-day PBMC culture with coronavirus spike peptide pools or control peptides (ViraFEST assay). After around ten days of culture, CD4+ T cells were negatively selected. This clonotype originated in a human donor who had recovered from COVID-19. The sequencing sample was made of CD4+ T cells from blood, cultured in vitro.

CDR3 DNA sequence: TGCAGTGCAAAGGGGACTAGCGGGAGCCTCTCCTACGAGCAGTACTTC. Encoded protein: CSAKGTSGSLSYEQYF. The chain uses TRBV20-1 and TRBJ2-7, with 14 bases aligning to TRBD2. This CDR3 comprises 16 residues. Unmatched junction bases numbered 7, after V lost 6 bases and J lost 0 bases. CDR1 and CDR2 (germline): DFQATT, SNEGSKA (reference sequence).